The 23 T cell receptor beta chains presented below share a single source sample, sequenced in a study of Ad26.COV2.S vaccination and SARS-CoV-2 variants. Sequenced by immunoSEQ multiplex PCR; TCRdb stores in-frame clones only, minus some. The sample lists around 250,000 clones, 70% to 90% seen once, with less than 3.5% in the top ten. The treatment was: roughly 20 received Ad26.COV2.S at low or high dose, single or two shots; about 5 received placebo; per-sample allocation not given. Samples came from day 63 after the first vaccine or placebo injection. The sample here was peripheral blood, taken in a trial of Ad26.COV2.S vaccine versus placebo. These receptors all stem from a person aged 18-60 years who received the Ad26.COV2.S COVID-19 vaccine or a placebo.

The chain employs TRBV4-1 and TRBJ2-3, with a tentative D call TRBD1 (6 bases). CDR3 length: 15 residues. V was cut by 0 bases and J by 1 base, with 8 bases left in between. Germline V lookup: CDR1 MGHRA, CDR2 YSYEKL. The chain's CDR3 is CASSQEWGRTDTQYF. As DNA, the CDR3 is TGCGCCAGCAGCCAAGAGTGGGGGCGCACAGATACGCAGTATTTT.

V and J are TRBV3-1 (or the pseudogene TRBV3-2) and TRBJ2-6; D remains unclear. CDR3 length: 15 residues. V was pared by 3 bases and J by 0 bases, with 6 bases between. In germline, CDR1 is LGHDT, CDR2 YNNKEL (reference sequence). This CDR3 is CASSHTSSGANVLTF. In DNA, the CDR3 is TGTGCCAGCAGCCATACCTCCTCTGGGGCCAACGTCCTGACTTTC.

The V gene is TRBV9, the J gene TRBJ1-1; TRBD1 is a possible D gene (6 bases). The V gene's germline CDR1 is SGDLS and CDR2 YYNGEE. The CDR3 has 14 amino acids. Trimming removed 4 bases at V and 11 bases at J, with 21 bases between. The CDR3 region is CASSTTGQTVGAFF. The CDR3 DNA follows: TGTGCCAGCAGCACAACCGGACAGACCGTAGGGGCTTTCTTT.

The V call is TRBV5-1, the J call TRBJ1-6; no reliable D call. The ends were cut back, 4 bases at V and 5 bases at J, with 10 bases in the middle. The CDR3 consists of 14 residues. The germline V gene encodes CDR1 SGHRS and CDR2 YFSETQ. The CDR3 DNA is TGCGCCAGCAGCGGAAGTCAAGATAATTCACCCCTCCACTTT. Translating it yields CASSGSQDNSPLHF.

This clone was recorded a few times. The V gene is TRBV19, the J gene TRBJ1-5; D is undetermined. This CDR3 is 16 amino acids long. Germline CDR1 reads LNHDA; CDR2 reads SQIVND (reference sequence). Trimming stripped 3 bases from V and 0 bases from J, with 12 bases between. The CDR3 spells CASSIIGSDSNQPQHF. CDR3 coding DNA: TGTGCCAGTAGTATCATCGGGTCAGATAGCAATCAGCCCCAGCATTTT.

The rearrangement joins TRBV3-1 (or the pseudogene TRBV3-2) to TRBJ1-1; D unclear. Per germline, CDR1 LGHDT and CDR2 YNNKEL (reference sequence). V was cut by 1 base and J by 0 bases, with 9 bases left in between. This CDR3 is 15 amino acids long. The CDR3 is CASSQGVGMNTEAFF. The CDR3 coding sequence is TGTGCCAGCAGCCAAGGGGTGGGTATGAACACTGAAGCTTTCTTT.

The chain combines TRBV28 with TRBJ1-2; possible D gene TRBD1, 6 bases. This CDR3 has 15 amino acids. With 8 bases removed from V and 3 bases from J, the gap between germline ends came to 19 bases. Germline V gives CDR1 MDHEN, CDR2 SYDVKM. CDR3 in amino acids: CASGIGQITHYGYTF. As DNA, the CDR3 is TGTGCCAGCGGGATAGGACAGATTACACACTATGGCTACACCTTC.

This chain uses TRBV7-3 with TRBJ2-2; possible D gene TRBD2, 6 bases. This CDR3 region has 15 residues. V was shortened by 5 bases and J by 1 base, with 11 bases between the two germline ends. Looked up from germline, CDR1 is SGHTA and CDR2 is FQGTGA. The CDR3 reads CASSVGLGNTGELFF. The CDR3 DNA follows: TGTGCCAGCAGCGTGGGACTTGGGAACACCGGGGAGCTGTTTTTT.

The rearrangement links TRBV5-3 to TRBJ2-7; D not certain. TRBV5-3 is recorded as an ORF, its role being uncertain. CDR3 length equals 12 residues. V shed 4 bases and J shed 5 bases, with 10 bases lying between them. The DNA of the CDR3 is TGTGCCAGAAGCCCTGGACGAGACGAGCAGTACTTC. Translation gives CARSPGRDEQYF.

The rearrangement joins TRBV15 to TRBJ2-7; no definite D call. In germline, CDR1 is LNHNV, CDR2 YYDKDF (reference sequence). CDR3 size: 13 residues. Trimming took 1 base from V and 1 from J, leaving 5 bases between them. CDR3 nucleotide sequence: TGTGCCACCAGCAGAGGGGCATCCTACGAGCAGTACTTC. Protein sequence: CATSRGASYEQYF.

The chain is built from TRBV18 and TRBJ2-5; maybe TRBD2 (6 bases). V was trimmed by 0 bases and J by 5 bases, leaving 10 bases between them. CDR3 length: 14 amino acids. Germline CDR1 is KGHSH and CDR2 is LQKENI. The CDR3 loop reads CASSPPSLAETQYF. DNA of the CDR3: TGTGCCAGCTCACCACCTTCGCTAGCGGAGACCCAGTACTTC.

The chain employs TRBV9 and TRBJ2-7; the D gene is possibly TRBD1 (6 bases). The length of the CDR3 is 16 residues. Germline CDR1 SGDLS, CDR2 YYNGEE. The germline V and J ends were trimmed by 1 base and 0 bases, with 14 bases remaining between them. The CDR3 region is CASSVSRDNPSYEQYF. CDR3 nucleotide sequence: TGTGCCAGCAGCGTAAGCCGGGACAACCCCTCCTACGAGCAGTACTTC.

V usage is TRBV5-1 and J usage is TRBJ2-1; D remains unclear. CDR1 and CDR2 (germline): SGHRS, YFSETQ. CDR3 length equals 14 residues. V was shortened by 0 bases and J by 8 bases, with 12 bases between the two germline ends. The CDR3 loop is CASSLGGTIDEQFF. For the CDR3, the DNA is TGCGCCAGCAGCTTGGGTGGAACTATTGATGAGCAGTTCTTC.

The table lists this clone with a count of one. The rearrangement links TRBV4-1 to TRBJ2-4; 15 bases agree with TRBD2. CDR3 size: 18 residues. J gave up 0 bases and V 4 bases, and 4 bases lay outside the gene matches. CDR1 MGHRA and CDR2 YSYEKL come from the germline V gene. CDR3 nucleotides: TGCGCCAGCAGCCGGGGACTAGCGGGGGGTAAAGCCAAAAACATTCAGTACTTC. Translated: CASSRGLAGGKAKNIQYF.

V and J are TRBV18 and TRBJ2-7; D is unresolved. V was clipped by 1 base and J by 5 bases, with 9 bases between them. CDR1 is KGHSH and CDR2 is LQKENI in the germline V gene. This CDR3 comprises 13 residues. The DNA for the CDR3 is TGTGCCAGCTCACCACAGGCGACCCACGAGCAGTACTTC. Translating gives CASSPQATHEQYF.

The count of this clone is one. The genes are TRBV5-4 and TRBJ1-4, with D possibly TRBD1 on 5 matching bases. Trimming shortened V by 4 bases and J by 7 bases, and 14 bases separated the two germline ends. The germline V gene encodes CDR1 SGHNT and CDR2 YYREEE (reference sequence). The CDR3 is 14 residues long. CDR3 sequence reads: CASSRDASGEKLFF. The CDR3 DNA is TGTGCCAGCAGCCGGGACGCCTCGGGTGAAAAACTGTTTTTT.

The CDR3 bases are TGTGCCACCCGGGCCCGGGACCGTGGGGAAAAACTGTTTTTT. It yields the protein CATRARDRGEKLFF. The genes are TRBV7-9 and TRBJ1-4, with D possibly TRBD1 on 5 matching bases. CDR1 SEHNR and CDR2 FQNEAQ come from the germline V gene (reference sequence). The CDR3 consists of 14 residues. The V end was cut by 10 bases, the J end by 8 bases, with 20 bases between.

J is TRBJ2-7 and V is TRBV7-6, with TRBD2 as a possible D gene (5 bases). The length of the CDR3 is 13 residues. V was trimmed by 2 bases and J by 6 bases, leaving 11 bases between them. Germline assignment: CDR1 SGHVS and CDR2 FNYEAQ. The CDR3 DNA reads TGTGCCAGCAGCTTATCGTGGGAGCGCGAGCAGTACTTC. Protein: CASSLSWEREQYF.

The chain carries TRBV6-1 and TRBJ1-5; D not certain. V lost 1 base to trimming and J lost 7 bases, with 8 bases between them. This CDR3 comprises 13 residues. Germline lookup yields CDR1 MNHNS and CDR2 SASEGT. Written as DNA, the CDR3 is TGTGCCAGCAGTGAAGGGGCAGGCCAGCCCCAGCATTTT. Protein sequence: CASSEGAGQPQHF.

J is TRBJ1-2 and V is TRBV7-9, with D possibly matching TRBD1 (5 bases). V dropped 1 base and J dropped 4 bases, with 16 bases sitting between them. This CDR3 spans 16 amino acids. The germline V gene encodes CDR1 SEHNR and CDR2 FQNEAQ (reference sequence). CDR3 protein: CASSLVKGSGRYGYTF. The CDR3 DNA reads as TGTGCCAGCAGCTTAGTTAAGGGGTCGGGGCGCTATGGCTACACCTTC.

V usage is TRBV19 and J usage is TRBJ1-4; unclear D gene. The germline CDR1 and CDR2 sequences are LNHDA and SQIVND (reference sequence). Trimming removed 3 bases at V and 6 bases at J, with 8 bases between. This CDR3 region has 13 residues. The CDR3 is CASSIVHDEKLFF. The DNA of the CDR3 is TGTGCCAGTAGTATTGTACATGATGAAAAACTGTTTTTT.

The chain uses TRBV18 and TRBJ1-2; possibly TRBD1 for D (5 bases). The ends were cut back, 1 base at V and 4 bases at J, with 10 bases in the middle. CDR1 is KGHSH and CDR2 is LQKENI in the germline V gene. The CDR3 has 14 residues. The CDR3 reads CASSPRRESYGYTF. The CDR3 DNA follows: TGTGCCAGCTCACCACGCAGGGAGAGCTATGGCTACACCTTC.

J is TRBJ1-5 and V is TRBV6-5; 7 bases align to TRBD1. The germline V gene encodes CDR1 MNHEY and CDR2 SVGAGI. The CDR3 consists of 16 residues. V shed 0 bases, J shed 4 bases, and the junction held 6 bases outside the gene matches. For the CDR3, the DNA is TGTGCCAGCAGTTACTCCCTCCCAGGGGGAAATCAGCCCCAGCATTTT. Translated, it gives CASSYSLPGGNQPQHF.